This T cell receptor beta chain was captured in a study of cytomegalovirus exposure and HLA in healthy donors. Overall study findings and caveats: Presence/absence analyses supposed approximately even sequencing depth among donors. A later analysis found that most CMV-associated TCR beta chains appeared HLA-restricted. Rates of TCR association differed by HLA locus in a later analysis, with DRB1 highest and HLA-C lowest.

Of note for this clone: Its antigen is not known.

It was with 60 Vbeta and 13 Jbeta primers that the PCR ran. The assay was immunoSEQ multiplex PCR, and TCRdb's table has in-frame clones only and misses some. Of 200,000 to 300,000 clones listed, about 85% were seen once; the top ten hold roughly 0.26%. Donors in the study were healthy people who gave bone marrow. This CDR3 contains 15 residues. Germline lookup yields CDR1 LGHNA and CDR2 YNFKEQ. Trimming pared 1 base from V and 4 bases from J, leaving 13 bases between. The sequenced material came from PBMCs. This TCR derives from a girl aged 2 to 9 in good health and CMV-seronegative. The V gene is TRBV4-2, the J gene TRBJ2-5, with D tentatively TRBD1 (6 bases). CDR3 coding DNA: TGTGCCAGCAGCCAAGGGGCTAGCAGGGGAGAGACCCAGTACTTC. Translation: CASSQGASRGETQYF.